The 21 T cell receptor beta chains reported below all come from one sample, sequenced in a study of blood T cell repertoires in COVID-19. Measured with immunoSEQ multiplex PCR; TCRdb has only the in-frame clones, and not every one. The table lists over 70,000 clones, about 76% of them singletons. Sequencing used peripheral blood. All receptors derive from a woman older than 75 with acute or convalescent COVID-19.

CDR3 in amino acids: CASSVGGGANSVYEQYF. In DNA form, the CDR3 reads TGTGCCAGCAGTGTTGGTGGGGGGGCGAATAGCGTGTACGAGCAGTACTTC. This chain joins TRBV28 and TRBJ2-7, with D perhaps TRBD2 (7 bases). CDR3 length: 17 residues. Germline V gives CDR1 MDHEN, CDR2 SYDVKM. V dropped 5 bases and J dropped 4 bases, with 24 bases sitting between them.

The chain has TRBV7-2 and TRBJ2-7; TRBD2 matches at 7 bases. The CDR3 is 16 residues long. Germline CDR1 SGHTA, CDR2 FQGNSA. Trimming took 0 bases from V and 2 from J; bases not matched to a gene: 7. The CDR3 loop reads CASSLASGGGAYEQYF. The CDR3, as DNA: TGTGCCAGCAGCTTAGCTTCGGGTGGGGGGGCCTACGAGCAGTACTTC.

The chain joins TRBV28 to TRBJ1-4, with 7 bases that match TRBD1. The V and J ends lost 4 bases and 8 bases, in that order; junction bases with no gene match: 7. Germline assignment: CDR1 MDHEN and CDR2 SYDVKM. The CDR3 runs to 14 residues. CDR3 region: CASSSTGTWEKLFF. CDR3 nucleotides: TGTGCCAGCAGTTCGACAGGGACGTGGGAAAAACTGTTTTTT.

The CDR3 coding sequence is TGTGCCACCAGTGAGACCGGACAGGGGAGTAGCAATGAGCAGTTCTTC. Translated, it gives CATSETGQGSSNEQFF. V usage is TRBV24-1 and J usage is TRBJ2-1; 9 positions agree with TRBD1. This CDR3 contains 16 residues. Germline assignment: CDR1 KGHDR and CDR2 SFDVKD. The junction had 9 bases not matched to a gene; V was cut back by 4 bases and J by 6 bases.

The chain recombines TRBV4-3 with TRBJ1-1; 7 bases align to TRBD1. CDR1 and CDR2 (germline): LGHNA, YSLEER. The CDR3 spans 15 residues. V was clipped by 1 base and J by 3 bases; unmatched bases: 5. CDR3 DNA sequence: TGCGCCAGCAGCCAAGCGAGGGACAGTTACACTGAAGCTTTCTTT. It translates to CASSQARDSYTEAFF.

The chain couples TRBV7-2 to TRBJ2-4; 9 bases match TRBD1. The CDR3 runs to 13 residues. With 7 bases clipped from V and 5 bases from J, the junction kept 3 bases outside the gene matches. Germline V gene lookup returns CDR1 SGHTA and CDR2 FQGNSA. CDR3 sequence (DNA): TGTGCCAGCAAATGGACAGGGGAAAACATTCAGTACTTC. This translates into CASKWTGENIQYF.

The chain's CDR3 is CASSPDRASGYTF. In DNA form, the CDR3 reads TGTGCCAGCTCACCCGACAGGGCTTCTGGCTACACCTTC. The chain links TRBV18 to TRBJ1-2, with 7 bases lining up with TRBD1. CDR1 and CDR2 from the germline V gene are KGHSH and LQKENI. With 3 bases clipped from V and 7 bases from J, the junction kept 5 bases outside the gene matches. This CDR3 is built from 13 residues.

The genes are TRBV6-1 and TRBJ1-5; the D is unclear. V was pared by 1 base and J by 7 bases, with 14 bases between. Germline V gives CDR1 MNHNS, CDR2 SASEGT. The CDR3 spans 15 residues. CDR3 residues: CASSEDRDPIQPQHF. CDR3 sequence (DNA): TGTGCCAGCAGTGAAGATCGGGATCCGATACAGCCCCAGCATTTT.

CDR3 region: CASTREQGPQHF. The CDR3 nucleotides read TGTGCCAGTACCCGGGAACAGGGGCCCCAGCATTTT. The rearrangement links TRBV19 to TRBJ1-5; weak D call: TRBD1 (6 bases). Germline-derived CDR1 and CDR2 are LNHDA and SQIVND (reference sequence). Trimming cost V 7 bases and J 9 bases, with 13 bases left between them. This CDR3 has 12 amino acids.

The chain carries TRBV27 and TRBJ2-3; D remains unclear. This CDR3 has 12 residues. Looked up from germline, CDR1 is MNHEY and CDR2 is SMNVEV (reference sequence). Trimming removed 7 bases from V and 4 bases from J, with 9 bases in between. CDR3 nucleotides: TGTGCCAGCAAGCCTAACTCAGATACGCAGTATTTT. As protein: CASKPNSDTQYF.

The rearrangement links TRBV6-5 to TRBJ2-1, with TRBD2 identical over 10 bases. The CDR3 consists of 15 residues. J was trimmed by 9 bases and V by 6 bases; bases with no gene match: 11. In germline, CDR1 is MNHEY, CDR2 SVGAGI. The CDR3 sequence: CASSNSGTSAPEQFF. As DNA, the CDR3 is TGTGCCAGCAGCAACTCCGGGACTAGCGCTCCTGAGCAGTTCTTC.

This chain connects TRBV21-1 to TRBJ2-2; TRBD2, as called in the table, went unchecked against the DNA. TRBV21-1 is shown as a pseudogene. The CDR3 is 16 residues long. Here the CDR3 reads CASSKRDPGGAGELFF. CDR3 DNA: TGTGCCAGCAGCAAAAGGGACCCGGGGGGGGCCGGGGAGCTGTTTTTT.

The chain is built from TRBV27 and TRBJ1-6; no clear D gene. Germline CDR1 MNHEY, CDR2 SMNVEV (reference sequence). The V end lost 6 bases, the J end lost 10 bases, and 10 bases lay between the germline ends. The CDR3 loop spans 12 amino acids. CDR3 bases: TGTGCCAGCAGGGAGACCGGCTCACCCCTCCACTTT. Translated: CASRETGSPLHF.

This clone is categorized as medium-sized. The chain recombines TRBV6-5 with TRBJ1-5; TRBD1 might be the D (6 bases). Germline V gene sequence: CDR1 MNHEY, CDR2 SVGAGI. Trimming pared 6 bases from V and 1 base from J, leaving 13 bases between. The CDR3 totals 15 residues. The CDR3 region has the DNA TGTGCCAGCAGCCGTAACAGGGAGAGCAATCAGCCCCAGCATTTT. Protein: CASSRNRESNQPQHF.

The chain has TRBV20-1 and TRBJ1-4; D gene uncertain. The CDR3 consists of 11 residues. In germline, CDR1 is DFQATT, CDR2 SNEGSKA (reference sequence). V was clipped by 8 bases and J by 7 bases, with 11 bases between them. CDR3 DNA sequence: TGCAGTTCCCCTCTCCGTGAAAAACTGTTTTTT. This codes for CSSPLREKLFF.

This chain uses TRBV25-1 with TRBJ2-5; 9 bases agree with TRBD1. With V trimmed by 6 bases and J by 4 bases, 3 bases remained unmatched. The germline V gene encodes CDR1 MGHDK and CDR2 SYGVNS. The CDR3 is 13 residues long. CDR3 nucleotides: TGTGCCAGCAGAGACAGGGGGGGAGAGACCCAGTACTTC. It encodes CASRDRGGETQYF. Filled out from reference TRBV25-1 and TRBJ2-5, the complete variable domain reads EADIYQTPRYLVIGTGKKITLECSQTMGHDKMYWYQQDPGMELHLIHYSYGVNSTEKGDLSSESTVSRIRTEHFPLTLESARPSHTSQYLCASRDRGGETQYFGPGTRLLVL.

The genes are TRBV6-5 and TRBJ2-7; the match to TRBD1 covers 7 bases. V lost 6 bases to trimming and J lost 0 bases; unmatched junction nucleotides: 5. This CDR3 contains 14 residues. CDR1 MNHEY and CDR2 SVGAGI come from the germline V gene. The CDR3 sequence is CASRQGVSSYEQYF. The DNA of the CDR3 is TGTGCCAGCAGGCAGGGGGTGAGCTCCTACGAGCAGTACTTC.

In nucleotides, the CDR3 is TGTGCCAGAAGCTTAGGGAGACTAGCGGGGGCCCGCCTCGAGCAGTACTTC. Translation: CARSLGRLAGARLEQYF. The rearrangement links TRBV7-5 to TRBJ2-7; the D segment call TRBD2 is taken from the table without a DNA check. TRBV7-5 is tagged as a pseudogene. This CDR3 has 17 amino acids.

The chain is built from TRBV5-1 and TRBJ1-3, with D unresolved. CDR1 SGHRS and CDR2 YFSETQ come from the germline V gene. V lost 0 bases to trimming and J lost 3 bases, with 7 bases between them. This CDR3 has 14 amino acids. CDR3 nucleotide sequence: TGCGCCAGCAGCTTGGCCGGGGATGGAAACACCATATATTTT. Translation: CASSLAGDGNTIYF.

The chain uses TRBV18 and TRBJ1-4; D gene uncertain. The germline gives CDR1 KGHSH, CDR2 LQKENI. The V gene lost 3 bases and the J gene lost 5 bases, with 10 bases spanning the gap. There are 14 residues in the CDR3. This CDR3 reads CASSPEERNEKLFF. The CDR3 DNA sequence: TGTGCCAGCTCACCGGAGGAGAGGAATGAAAAACTGTTTTTT.

The chain recombines TRBV28 with TRBJ2-3; TRBD1 matches 11 bases. Trimming cost V 6 bases and J 3 bases; bases outside gene matches: 11. Germline V gene data show CDR1 as MDHEN and CDR2 as SYDVKM. This CDR3 is 17 amino acids long. DNA of the CDR3: TGTGCCAGCAGCCCTGGTGGGACAGGGGGTATGACAGATACGCAGTATTTT. This encodes CASSPGGTGGMTDTQYF.